This entry is about one TCR beta chain. What it recognizes is unknown. This record belongs to a study of T cell responses to AZD1222 COVID-19 vaccine. Study background: Second-dose intervals near 4 or 12 weeks were combined.

General study findings and limits: At study baseline, merely over 5 AZD1222 recipients were seropositive.

Clones were read by immunoSEQ multiplex PCR, and TCRdb kept only the in-frame ones, dropping some. Of 110,000 to 150,000 clones in the sample, approximately 93% are singletons; the top ten hold just over 5%. The sequence was collected from an adult in good health. Sequencing was performed on peripheral blood, taken on day 0 of AZD1222 vaccination.

In DNA form, the CDR3 reads TGTGCCAGCAGCGTAGAAGGGTCGGGTACGCAGTATTTT. Translation: CASSVEGSGTQYF. The chain is built from TRBV9 and TRBJ2-3; D remains ambiguous. Germline CDR1 reads SGDLS; CDR2 reads YYNGEE. The CDR3 is 13 residues long. V dropped 0 bases and J dropped 8 bases, with 10 bases sitting between them.